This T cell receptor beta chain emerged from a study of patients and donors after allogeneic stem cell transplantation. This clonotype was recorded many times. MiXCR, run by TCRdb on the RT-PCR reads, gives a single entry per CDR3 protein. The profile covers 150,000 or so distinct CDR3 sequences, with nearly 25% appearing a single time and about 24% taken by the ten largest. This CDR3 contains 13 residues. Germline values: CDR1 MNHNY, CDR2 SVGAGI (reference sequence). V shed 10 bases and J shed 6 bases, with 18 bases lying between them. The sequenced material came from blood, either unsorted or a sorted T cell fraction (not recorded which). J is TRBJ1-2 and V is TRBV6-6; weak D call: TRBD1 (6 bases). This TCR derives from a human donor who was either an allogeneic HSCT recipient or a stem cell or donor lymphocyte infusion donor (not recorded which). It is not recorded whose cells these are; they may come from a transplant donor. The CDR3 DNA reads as TGTGCCACCCAAACCTACAGGGTAAATGGCTACACCTTC. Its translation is CATQTYRVNGYTF.